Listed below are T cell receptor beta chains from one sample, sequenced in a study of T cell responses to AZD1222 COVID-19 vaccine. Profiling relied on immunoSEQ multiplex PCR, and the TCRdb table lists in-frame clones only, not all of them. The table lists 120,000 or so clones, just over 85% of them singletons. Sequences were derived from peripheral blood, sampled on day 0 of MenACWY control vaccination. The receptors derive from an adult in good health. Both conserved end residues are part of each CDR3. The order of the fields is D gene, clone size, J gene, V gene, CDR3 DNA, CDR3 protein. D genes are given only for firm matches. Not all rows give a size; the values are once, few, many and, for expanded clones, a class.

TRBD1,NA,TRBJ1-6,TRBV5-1,TGCGCCAGCAGCTTGGGACAGGGGTATAATTCACCCCTCCACTTT,CASSLGQGYNSPLHF
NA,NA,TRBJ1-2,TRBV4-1,TGCGCCAGCAGCCCAATTACTAACGACAGGAGCTATGGCTACACCTTC,CASSPITNDRSYGYTF
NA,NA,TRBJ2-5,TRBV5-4,TGTGCCAGCAGCGCCACTAGAGCTCAGACCCAGTACTTC,CASSATRAQTQYF
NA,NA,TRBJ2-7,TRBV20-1,TGCAGTGCTAGTAGGACTCCCTACGAGCAGTACTTC,CSASRTPYEQYF
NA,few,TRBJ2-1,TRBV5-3,TGTGCCAGAAGCTTGTCGCGGGATCCACAGTTCTTC,CARSLSRDPQFF
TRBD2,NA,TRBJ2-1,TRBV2,TGTGCCAGCAGTGAAGCGGGACTACCCAAGGATGAGCAGTTCTTC,CASSEAGLPKDEQFF
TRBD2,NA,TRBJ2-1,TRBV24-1,TGTGCCACCAGTGACCTAAGCGGGAGGGGGAATGAGCAGTTCTTC,CATSDLSGRGNEQFF
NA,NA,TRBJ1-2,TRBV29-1,TGCAGCGTTGCGGGGGAGCGCGATGGCTACACCTTC,CSVAGERDGYTF
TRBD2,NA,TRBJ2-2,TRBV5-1,TGCGCCAGCACCCCCGGGACTAGCGGGAGAAACACCGGGGAGCTGTTTTTT,CASTPGTSGRNTGELFF
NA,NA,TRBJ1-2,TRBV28,TGTGCCAGCTCTTCCGAGATCGGCTACACCTTC,CASSSEIGYTF
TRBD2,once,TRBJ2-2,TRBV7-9,TGTGCCAGCAGCTTAGCCCTAGCGGGCGACACCGGGGAGCTGTTTTTT,CASSLALAGDTGELFF
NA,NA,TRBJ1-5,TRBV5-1,TGCGCCAGCAGCTTCGGGCCCGGGAGCAATCAGCCCCAGCATTTT,CASSFGPGSNQPQHF
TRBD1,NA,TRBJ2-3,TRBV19,TGTGCCAGTAGTACAACATCCGGGACAGGGTTCGGAACAGATACGCAGTATTTT,CASSTTSGTGFGTDTQYF
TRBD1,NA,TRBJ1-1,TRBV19,TGTGCCAGTAGTATAACAGGGGTGGGGGACACTGAAGCTTTCTTT,CASSITGVGDTEAFF
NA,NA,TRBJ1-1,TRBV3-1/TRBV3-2,TGTGCCAGCAGTGACAGGAACACTGAAGCTTTCTTT,CASSDRNTEAFF
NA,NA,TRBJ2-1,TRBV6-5,TGTGCCAGCAGTTCAACGGACCCCCCTCGGGGTTGGTTCTTC,CASSSTDPPRGWFF
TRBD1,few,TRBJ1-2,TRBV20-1,TGCAGTGCTAGTTCCCGGGACAGTAACTATGGCTACACCTTC,CSASSRDSNYGYTF
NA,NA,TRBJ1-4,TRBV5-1,TGCGCCAGCAGCCCCCTGGGGGGGCGGCCTAATGAAAAACTGTTTTTT,CASSPLGGRPNEKLFF
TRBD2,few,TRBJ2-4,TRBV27,TGTGCCACCCGCAGGGTCCTAGCGGGAGGGCCCAAAAACATTCAGTACTTC,CATRRVLAGGPKNIQYF
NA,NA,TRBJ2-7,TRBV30,TGTGCCTATACAGGCCCGAGCTCCTACGAGCAGTACTTC,CAYTGPSSYEQYF
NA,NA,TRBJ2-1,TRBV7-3,TGTGCCAGCAGCTTATTTAGGGACAACGAGCAGTTCTTC,CASSLFRDNEQFF
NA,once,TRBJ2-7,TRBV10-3,TGTGCCATCAGTGAGGAGGGGGACCCCCACGAGCAGTACTTC,CAISEEGDPHEQYF
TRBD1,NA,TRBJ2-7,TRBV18,TGTGCCAGCTCACCGACAGGGGGCACGTTGCAGTACTTC,CASSPTGGTLQYF
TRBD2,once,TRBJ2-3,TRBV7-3,TGTGCCAGCAGCCTAACGCCGCGGGAGAGCACAGATACGCAGTATTTT,CASSLTPRESTDTQYF
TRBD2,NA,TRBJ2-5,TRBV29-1,TGCAGCGTGTGGGGGGGGTACCAAGAGACCCAGTACTTC,CSVWGGYQETQYF
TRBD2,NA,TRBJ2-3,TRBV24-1,TGTGCCACCAGTTTGGCGGGAGGTAAGGGTACGCAGTATTTT,CATSLAGGKGTQYF
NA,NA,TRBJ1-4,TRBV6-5,TGTGCCAGCAGTTACTCCAGGGGCGGTGAAAAACTGTTTTTT,CASSYSRGGEKLFF
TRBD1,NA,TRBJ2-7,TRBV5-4,TGTGCCAGCAGCTCCGCAGGGACAGGTTCCCCCTACGAGCAGTACTTC,CASSSAGTGSPYEQYF
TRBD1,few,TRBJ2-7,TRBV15,TGTGCCACCAGCAGAGATGTACAGGGGTACGAGCAGTACTTC,CATSRDVQGYEQYF
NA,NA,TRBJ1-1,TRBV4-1,TGCGCCAGCAGCCTGGACACAGTACACTATGAAGCTTTCTTT,CASSLDTVHYEAFF
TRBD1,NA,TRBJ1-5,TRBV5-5,TGTGCCAGCAGCTTCGGGACAGGTTATCCTCCCCAGCATTTT,CASSFGTGYPPQHF
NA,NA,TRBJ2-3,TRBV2,TGTGCCAGCACGACCCGCCCCGATACGCAGTATTTT,CASTTRPDTQYF
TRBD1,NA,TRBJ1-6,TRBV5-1,TGCGCCAGCAGCCCGACAGGGGTTTCACCCCTCCACTTT,CASSPTGVSPLHF
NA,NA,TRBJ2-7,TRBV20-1,TGCAGTGCTAGTAGTAGCGTTCTCCCCGCGGGCGAGCAGTACTTC,CSASSSVLPAGEQYF
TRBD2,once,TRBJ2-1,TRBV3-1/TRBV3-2,TGTGCCAGCAGCCAATCGGGACTAGGCAATGAGCAGTTCTTC,CASSQSGLGNEQFF
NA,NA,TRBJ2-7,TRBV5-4,TGTGCCAGCAGCGGGGGGCGAGACACCAATCCCTACGAGCAGTACTTC,CASSGGRDTNPYEQYF
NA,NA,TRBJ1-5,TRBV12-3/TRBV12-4,TGTGCCAGCAGTTTCTCCTTAGATCAGCCCCAGCATTTT,CASSFSLDQPQHF
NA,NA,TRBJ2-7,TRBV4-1,TGCGCCAGCAGCCAAGTTAGGGGGGAGCAGTACTTC,CASSQVRGEQYF
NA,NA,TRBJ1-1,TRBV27,TGTGCCAGCAGTTTATCGTCATATAGGAGAACTTTCTTT,CASSLSSYRRTFF
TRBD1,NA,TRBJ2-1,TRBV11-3,TGTGCCAGCAGCTTAGGCGGACAGGGTTACAATGAGCAGTTCTTC,CASSLGGQGYNEQFF
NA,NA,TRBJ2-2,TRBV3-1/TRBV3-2,TGTGCCAGCAGCCAAGTTATTGCCGGGGAGCTGTTTTTT,CASSQVIAGELFF
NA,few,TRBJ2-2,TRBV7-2,TGTGCCAGCCGGGGGTGGGACACCGGGGAGCTGTTTTTT,CASRGWDTGELFF
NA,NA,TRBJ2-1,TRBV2,TGTGCCAGCAGTCGAACGGAGAATGAGCAGTTCTTC,CASSRTENEQFF
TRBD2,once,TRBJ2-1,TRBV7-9,TGTGCCAGCAGTCGAGACGGGAGGGTTGAGCAGTTCTTC,CASSRDGRVEQFF